Sequencing of this TCR beta chain was carried out in a study of T-cell reconstitution after alpha-beta-depleted transplantation in children. During its preparation, the TCRbeta library received unique molecular identifiers. Each CDR3 protein is one row after TCRdb ran MiXCR on the PCR reads. The sample includes about a million distinct CDR3 sequences, about 29% of them seen just once. Comment on this clonotype: Its antigen is currently unknown.

Study results and limitations: It was surviving recipient T cells and thymic progenitors that gave some patients high TCRbeta diversity at day 60. The study reportedly traced alpha-beta T cells about two months after transplant to several hundred expanded graft clones.

Per germline, CDR1 SGHTA and CDR2 FQGNSA. Trimming at V came to 5 bases and at J to 4 bases, leaving 9 bases not matched to a gene. The CDR3 consists of 15 residues. This chain connects TRBV7-2 to TRBJ1-2, with 8 positions matching TRBD1. The sequenced sample was PBMCs, mostly from graft donor cells, obtained 360 days after TCRalphabeta/CD19-depleted stem cell transplant. The source is a boy under two years old who had a stem cell transplant for SCID, so the T cells may come from the graft donor. This chain's CDR3 is CASSPPDRGVYGYTF. As DNA, the CDR3 is TGTGCCAGCAGCCCACCCGACAGGGGCGTCTATGGCTACACCTTC.